This T cell receptor beta chain stems from a study of early T cells in non-severe SARS-CoV-2 infection. Study context: Chains were not paired, and sequencing was done on bulk RNA from unsorted whole blood.

This clonotype appeared a few times. A single record per CDR3 protein comes from TCRdb applying MiXCR to the 5' RACE reads. The sample has about 76,000 distinct CDR3 sequences, about a sixth seen once. The CDR3 has 11 residues. Germline assignment: CDR1 MNHEY and CDR2 SVGEGT. V was shortened by 2 bases and J by 6 bases, with 4 bases between the two germline ends. The sequenced sample was whole blood. The chain couples TRBV6-2 or TRBV6-3 to TRBJ2-5; D is undetermined. The clonotype originates from an adult who was a healthcare worker with PCR-confirmed SARS-CoV-2 infection or an uninfected control (not recorded which). CDR3 DNA: TGTGCCAGCAGTTACAATAAGACCCAGTACTTC. It encodes CASSYNKTQYF.